This T cell receptor (beta chain) is drawn from a study of control samples from healthy donors and cancer patients (dated by TCRdb to the early 2020s). With regard to this clone: The antigen this receptor binds is unknown. No base-level quality is on record; no much larger clone is a single base apart.

V loses 2 bases of germline sequence and J loses 4 bases, and the interval between the two ends is 17 bases. Spanning cysteine to phenylalanine, the CDR3 consists of 15 amino acids. Solely the CDR3 DNA is kept, with 45 bases framed from the first base. CDR1 and CDR2 were assigned from the germline V gene as SQVTM and ANQGSEA. The library came from the immunoSEQ multiplex PCR assay. Held by TCRdb, this immuneACCESS table contains in-frame sequences only and omits some clones. Under half of the omission traces to an unresolved V gene where checked; the cause of the rest is unknown. For this sample the table gives approximately 150,000 clones, of which roughly 93% were detected only once. The ten top clones hold 5% to 7% of the sample.

The TCR sequence derives from a man between 18 and 35 years old in good health. The sequencing input was blood. The sequence links TRBV29-1 to TRBJ1-1; the D segment could be TRBD1, given 5 matching bases. At the DNA level, the sequence is TGCAGCGTTGAACCCGGGGGAGTCTCGAGCACTGAAGCTTTCTTT. Its protein product is CSVEPGGVSSTEAFF.